This T cell receptor (beta chain) was captured by sequencing in a study of lymphopenia after photon versus proton radiotherapy. Study conclusions and caveats: Photon-treated patients lost naive T cells and TCR diversity; proton-treated stayed stable.

Note on this clone: Its antigen is currently unknown.

Profiled with immunoSEQ multiplex PCR; TCRdb holds only in-frame clones, not every one. The sample yields about 50,000 clones, 83% seen once. The source material was peripheral blood, sampled from a patient treated with photon-based radiotherapy. The receptor was isolated from a man between 45 and 60 years old with gastric cancer.

CDR3 coding DNA: TGTGCCAGCAGCTTAGGTTTGTCCACAGATACGCAGTATTTT. It yields the protein CASSLGLSTDTQYF. The chain couples TRBV11-2 to TRBJ2-3; D gene ambiguous. The CDR3 covers 14 residues. The V and J ends lost 1 base and 2 bases respectively, with 7 bases between them. Germline lookup yields CDR1 SGHAT and CDR2 FQNNGV. The full variable domain, its missing parts supplied by reference TRBV11-2 and TRBJ2-3, is EAGVAQSPRYKIIEKRQSVAFWCNPISGHATLYWYQQILGQGPKLLIQFQNNGVVDDSQLPKDRFSAERLKGVDSTLKIQPAKLEDSAVYLCASSLGLSTDTQYFGPGTRLTVL.